This T cell receptor delta chain was sequenced in a study of gamma-delta chains in newborns, infants, children. Whole-study context: Polyclonal expansion of innate γδ T cells after birth follows microbial exposure.

Trimming took 0 bases from V and 0 from J, leaving 17 bases between them. CDR1 and CDR2 (germline): GEAIGNYY, EKD. There are 20 residues in the CDR3. TCRdb reanalyzed the reads using CATT. The sample contains about 6,400 delta-chain clones, over 2.5% of which appear only once. The sequencing sample was made of blood. The clonotype was recovered from a child who was a newborn, infant or young child, either healthy, febrile or measles-vaccinated (not recorded which). The V call is TRDV2, the J call TRDJ3, with TRDD3 as a possible D gene (6 bases). The CDR3 protein is CACDTVSGEYSSWDTRQMFF. In DNA form, the CDR3 reads TGTGCCTGTGACACCGTATCTGGGGAATACAGCTCCTGGGACACCCGACAGATGTTTTTC.